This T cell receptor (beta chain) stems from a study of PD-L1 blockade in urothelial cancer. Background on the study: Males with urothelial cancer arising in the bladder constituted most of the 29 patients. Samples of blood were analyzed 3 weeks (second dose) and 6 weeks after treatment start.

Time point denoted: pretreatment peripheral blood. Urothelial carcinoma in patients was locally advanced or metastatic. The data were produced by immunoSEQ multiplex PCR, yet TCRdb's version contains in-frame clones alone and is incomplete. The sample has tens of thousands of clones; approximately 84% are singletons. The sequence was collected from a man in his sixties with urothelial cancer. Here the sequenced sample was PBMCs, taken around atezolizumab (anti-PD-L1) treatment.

CDR3 in amino acids: CASRQDRGGGSYGYTF. The CDR3 coding sequence is TGTGCCAGCAGACAGGACAGGGGGGGAGGGAGCTATGGCTACACCTTC. This sequence joins TRBV7-8 and TRBJ1-2; 10 nucleotides line up with TRBD1. The CDR3 loop spans 16 amino acids. With V trimmed by 6 bases and J by 4 bases, 11 bases remained unmatched. Germline values: CDR1 SGHVS, CDR2 FQNEAQ.